This T cell receptor (beta chain) was retrieved from a study of shared clonotypes between healthy human individuals. Assay execution proceeded at the deep level. Using immunoSEQ multiplex PCR, the repertoire was profiled, and TCRdb retains in-frame clones only, with some absent. The sample carries some 2.3 million clones, over 85% recorded once. The CDR3 is 16 residues long. Germline lookup yields CDR1 SNHLY and CDR2 FYNNEI. V lost 4 bases and J lost 8; bases outside the gene matches: 14. The V gene is TRBV2, the J gene TRBJ2-1, with 7 bases matching TRBD2. This clonotype was obtained from a man aged 18 to 35 in good health. Some clones in this sample may be carry-over from other donors' samples. The sequenced material came from naive CD4+ T cells from PBMCs. Noted subset: CD45RA+ positively selected. The CDR3: CASSGSKGGREDEQFF. For the CDR3, the DNA is TGTGCCAGCAGTGGGTCGAAGGGCGGGAGAGAAGATGAGCAGTTCTTC. Complete variable domain (other parts from reference TRBV2 and TRBJ2-1): EPEVTQTPSHQVTQMGQEVILRCVPISNHLYFYWYRQILGQKVEFLVSFYNNEISEKSEIFDDQFSVERPDGSNFTLKIRSTKLEDSAMYFCASSGSKGGREDEQFFGPGTRLTVL.